These 16 T cell receptor beta chains originate from one sample sequenced in a study of blood T cell repertoires in COVID-19. The assay was immunoSEQ multiplex PCR, and TCRdb's table has in-frame clones only and misses some. The sample has hundreds of thousands of clones, around 89% seen once. What was sequenced was peripheral blood. The receptors were sampled from a woman aged 30 to 39 with COVID-19, enrolled during active disease.

This chain uses TRBV19 with TRBJ2-3; D is unclear. The V and J ends lost 3 bases and 0 bases respectively, with 10 bases between them. The germline V gene has CDR1 LNHDA and CDR2 SQIVND (reference sequence). The CDR3 is made up of 15 amino acids. This CDR3 is CASSMFLFSTDTQYF. CDR3 DNA sequence: TGTGCCAGTAGTATGTTCCTTTTTAGCACAGATACGCAGTATTTT. Drawing the rest from reference TRBV19 and TRBJ2-3, the complete variable domain is DGGITQSPKYLFRKEGQNVTLSCEQNLNHDAMYWYRQDPGQGLRLIYYSQIVNDFQKGDIAEGYSVSREKKESFPLTVTSAQKNPTAFYLCASSMFLFSTDTQYFGPGTRLTVL.

The rearrangement joins TRBV5-4 to TRBJ1-5, with a possible D match to TRBD1 (6 bases). The V end lost 3 bases, the J end lost 0 bases, and 13 bases lay between the germline ends. There are 16 residues in the CDR3. Per germline, CDR1 SGHNT and CDR2 YYREEE (reference sequence). CDR3 sequence: CASSWGGRISNQPQHF. CDR3 DNA sequence: TGTGCCAGCAGCTGGGGGGGCAGGATTAGCAATCAGCCCCAGCATTTT.

There are a few counts of this clone. The V call is TRBV7-9, the J call TRBJ1-5; 9 positions agree with TRBD1. Germline V gene data show CDR1 as SEHNR and CDR2 as FQNEAQ (reference sequence). This CDR3 is 16 amino acids long. V shed 0 bases and J 0 bases; nucleotides not matched to a gene: 0. CDR3 sequence: CASSLADRGSNQPQHF. The CDR3 region has the DNA TGTGCCAGCAGCTTAGCGGACAGGGGTAGCAATCAGCCCCAGCATTTT.

The chain combines TRBV6-5 with TRBJ1-1, with 9 bases matching TRBD1. Germline values: CDR1 MNHEY, CDR2 SVGAGI. The CDR3 has 13 residues. V lost 6 bases, J lost 5 bases, and 4 bases stayed unmatched. The CDR3: CASRDRGWTEAFF. Here the CDR3 DNA reads TGTGCCAGCAGGGACAGGGGATGGACTGAAGCTTTCTTT.

With respect to this clone: The junction shows a germline mismatch at one end, possibly a read error. The CDR3 DNA reads as TGTGCCAGCAGCTTAGGGACAGGGGGCAACTTC. Protein: CASSLGTGGNF. V gene TRBV11-2 combines with J gene TRBJ2-7; 11 bases map to TRBD1. CDR3 size: 11 residues. Looked up from germline, CDR1 is SGHAT and CDR2 is FQNNGV.

This chain uses TRBV23-1 with TRBJ2-1; D might be TRBD1 (6 bases). TRBV23-1 is given ORF status, its function remaining uncertain. Trimming removed 7 bases from V and 0 bases from J, with 13 bases in between. The length of the CDR3 is 15 residues. The CDR3 spells CASITGQYSYNEQFF. The CDR3 coding sequence is TGCGCCAGCATAACCGGACAGTACTCCTACAATGAGCAGTTCTTC.

The chain employs TRBV7-9 and TRBJ1-6, with D unresolved. In germline, CDR1 is SEHNR, CDR2 FQNEAQ (reference sequence). The CDR3 has 15 amino acids. Trimming left V 4 bases short and J 4 bases short, with 11 bases between. CDR3 in DNA: TGTGCCAGCAGCTCCCCAGAGGAGTATAATTCACCCCTCCACTTT. It is translated as CASSSPEEYNSPLHF.

The rearrangement links TRBV19 to TRBJ2-5; 9 nucleotides agree with TRBD1. Germline values: CDR1 LNHDA, CDR2 SQIVND (reference sequence). With V trimmed by 4 bases and J by 4 bases, 13 bases remained unmatched. This CDR3 has 17 amino acids. The CDR3 spells CASSSDRYRGQGETQYF. DNA for the CDR3: TGTGCCAGTAGTAGCGACCGTTACAGGGGGCAAGGAGAGACCCAGTACTTC.

The chain couples TRBV11-2 to TRBJ2-7; 13 positions agree with TRBD2. There are 18 residues in the CDR3. CDR1 and CDR2 from the germline V gene are SGHAT and FQNNGV. The V segment lost 5 bases and the J segment 5 bases; nucleotides outside the gene matches: 15. CDR3 sequence reads: CASSLPTTLAGGPDEQYF. The CDR3, as DNA: TGTGCCAGCAGCCTCCCTACGACACTAGCGGGGGGGCCTGACGAGCAGTACTTC.

This chain connects TRBV5-1 to TRBJ1-5, with a weak D call TRBD1 (5 bases). The CDR3 is made up of 15 amino acids. The ends were cut back, 4 bases at V and 1 base at J, with 12 bases in the middle. Per the germline V gene, CDR1 is SGHRS and CDR2 is YFSETQ. The CDR3 DNA reads as TGCGCCAGCAGCGAAGGGGTTCAGAGCAATCAGCCCCAGCATTTT. This sequence encodes CASSEGVQSNQPQHF.

This chain joins TRBV25-1 and TRBJ2-3; TRBD1 is a possible D gene (5 bases). The germline V and J ends were trimmed by 7 bases and 0 bases, with 14 bases remaining between them. CDR1 and CDR2 from the germline V gene are MGHDK and SYGVNS. This CDR3 has 15 amino acids. The CDR3 region has the DNA TGTGCCAGCACTATAGGCAGGGAAAGCACAGATACGCAGTATTTT. It yields the protein CASTIGRESTDTQYF.

This CDR3 reads CASGQSSLNTEAFF. The CDR3 DNA follows: TGTGCCAGTGGGCAGTCCTCCCTGAACACTGAAGCTTTCTTT. This chain joins TRBV9 and TRBJ1-1; D gene unclear. The CDR3 has 14 amino acids. Germline CDR1 SGDLS, CDR2 YYNGEE. With 8 bases removed from V and 0 bases from J, the gap between germline ends came to 14 bases.

V is TRBV3-1 (or the pseudogene TRBV3-2) and J is TRBJ2-1; D perhaps matches TRBD2 (6 bases). Per the germline V gene, CDR1 is LGHDT and CDR2 is YNNKEL (reference sequence). CDR3 length: 16 amino acids. With 1 base removed from V and 6 bases from J, the gap between germline ends came to 16 bases. The DNA of the CDR3 is TGTGCCAGCAGCCAAGTCCTACTAGCACTGGTCAATGAGCAGTTCTTC. Protein sequence: CASSQVLLALVNEQFF.

The rearrangement joins TRBV5-4 to TRBJ2-1; possible D gene TRBD1, 6 bases. Trimming took 4 bases from V and 1 from J, leaving 9 bases between them. The V gene's germline CDR1 is SGHNT and CDR2 YYREEE (reference sequence). CDR3 size: 14 residues. The CDR3: CASSLDSSYNEQFF. CDR3 DNA sequence: TGTGCCAGCAGCCTGGACAGTTCCTACAATGAGCAGTTCTTC.

This chain connects TRBV27 to TRBJ2-7, with D perhaps TRBD1 (6 bases). V dropped 2 bases and J dropped 3 bases, with 14 bases sitting between them. The CDR3 extends over 15 amino acids. Germline V lookup: CDR1 MNHEY, CDR2 SMNVEV (reference sequence). The CDR3 DNA follows: TGTGCCAGCAGTTTACAACAGGGACGAAGCTACGAGCAGTACTTC. This translates into CASSLQQGRSYEQYF.

The rearrangement joins TRBV11-2 to TRBJ2-1; TRBD2 aligns across 13 bases. This CDR3 is built from 16 residues. The junction had 3 bases not matched to a gene; V was cut back by 0 bases and J by 7 bases. CDR1 is SGHAT, CDR2 FQNNGV, per germline. The CDR3 nucleotides are TGTGCCAGCAGCTTAGAGACTAGCGGGAGGTTGAATGAGCAGTTCTTC. Amino acids: CASSLETSGRLNEQFF.